Below, one T cell receptor (beta chain) is given with its context. TCRdb's table, derived via immunoSEQ multiplex PCR, lists solely in-frame clones and lacks some. Altogether about 44,000 clones are present, approximately 96% being singletons, with the ten largest covering 0.89%. The sample belongs to a study of T cell changes during pregnancy in multiple sclerosis. V shed 5 bases and J 8 bases; nucleotides not matched to a gene: 6. This CDR3 contains 15 residues. Germline loops: CDR1 MNHEY, CDR2 SVGAGI. The V gene is TRBV6-5, the J gene TRBJ1-6; 10 bases line up with TRBD1. The source material was peripheral blood, sampled in the second trimester of pregnancy. This clonotype was obtained from a female donor with multiple sclerosis, enrolled in a pregnancy study. The CDR3 region has the DNA TGTGCCAGCAGTCGAGGGGGGACAGGGGATTCACCCCTCCACTTT. It translates to CASSRGGTGDSPLHF.